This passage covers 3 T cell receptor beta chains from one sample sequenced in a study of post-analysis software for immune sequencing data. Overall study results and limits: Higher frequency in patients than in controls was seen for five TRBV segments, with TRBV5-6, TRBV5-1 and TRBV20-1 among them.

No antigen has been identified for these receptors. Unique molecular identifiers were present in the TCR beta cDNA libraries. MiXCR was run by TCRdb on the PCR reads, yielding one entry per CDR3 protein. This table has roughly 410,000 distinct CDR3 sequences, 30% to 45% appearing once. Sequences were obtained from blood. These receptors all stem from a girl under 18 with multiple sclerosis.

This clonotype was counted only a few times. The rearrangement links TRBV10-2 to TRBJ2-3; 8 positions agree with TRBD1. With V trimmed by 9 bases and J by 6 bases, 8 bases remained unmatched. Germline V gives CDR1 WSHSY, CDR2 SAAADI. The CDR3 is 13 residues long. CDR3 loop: CASLRGLADTQYF. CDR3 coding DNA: TGCGCCAGTCTCAGGGGGCTTGCGGATACGCAGTATTTT.

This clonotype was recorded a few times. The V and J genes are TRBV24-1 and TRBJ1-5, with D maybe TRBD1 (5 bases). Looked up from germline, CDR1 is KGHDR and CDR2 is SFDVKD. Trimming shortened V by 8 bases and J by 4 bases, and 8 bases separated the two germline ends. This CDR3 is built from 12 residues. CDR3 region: CATTQGNQPQHF. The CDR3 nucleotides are TGTGCCACCACCCAGGGTAATCAGCCCCAGCATTTT.

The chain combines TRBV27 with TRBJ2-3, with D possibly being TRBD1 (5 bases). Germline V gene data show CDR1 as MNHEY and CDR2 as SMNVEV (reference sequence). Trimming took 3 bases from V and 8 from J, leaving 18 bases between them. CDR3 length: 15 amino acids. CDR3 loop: CASSFGQGPRGTQYF. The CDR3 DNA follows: TGTGCCAGCAGTTTCGGACAAGGGCCTCGCGGTACGCAGTATTTT.